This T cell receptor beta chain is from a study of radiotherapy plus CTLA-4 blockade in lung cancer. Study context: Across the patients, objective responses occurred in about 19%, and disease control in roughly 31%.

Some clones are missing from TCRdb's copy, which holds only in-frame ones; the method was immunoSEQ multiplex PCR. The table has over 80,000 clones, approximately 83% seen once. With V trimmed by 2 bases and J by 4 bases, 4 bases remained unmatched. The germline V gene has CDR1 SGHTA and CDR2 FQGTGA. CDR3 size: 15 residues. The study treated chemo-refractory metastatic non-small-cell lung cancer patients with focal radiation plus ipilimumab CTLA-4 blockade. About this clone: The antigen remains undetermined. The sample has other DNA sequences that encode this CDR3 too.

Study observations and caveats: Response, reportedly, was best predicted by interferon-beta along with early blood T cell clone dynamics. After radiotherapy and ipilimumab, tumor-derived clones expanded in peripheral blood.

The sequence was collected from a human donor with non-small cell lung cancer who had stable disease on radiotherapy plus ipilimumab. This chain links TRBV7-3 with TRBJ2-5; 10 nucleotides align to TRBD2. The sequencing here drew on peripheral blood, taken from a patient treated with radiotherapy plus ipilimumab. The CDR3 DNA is TGTGCCAGCAGCTTAGCTAGCGGGAGCGCAGAGACCCAGTACTTC. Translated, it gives CASSLASGSAETQYF.